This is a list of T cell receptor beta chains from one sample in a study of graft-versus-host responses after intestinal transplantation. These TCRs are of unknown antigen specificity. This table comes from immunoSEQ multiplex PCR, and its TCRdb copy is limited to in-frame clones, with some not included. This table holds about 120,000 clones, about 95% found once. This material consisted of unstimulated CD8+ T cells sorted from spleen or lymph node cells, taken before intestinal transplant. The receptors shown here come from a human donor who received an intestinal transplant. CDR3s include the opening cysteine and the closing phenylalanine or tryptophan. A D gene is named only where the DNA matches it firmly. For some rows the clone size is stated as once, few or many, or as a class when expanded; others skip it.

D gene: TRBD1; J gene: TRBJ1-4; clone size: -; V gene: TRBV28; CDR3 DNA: TGTGCCAGCAGTTTGCTCAGGGGGCGAGAAAAACTGTTTTTT; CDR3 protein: CASSLLRGREKLFF
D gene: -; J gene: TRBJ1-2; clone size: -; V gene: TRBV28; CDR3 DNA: TGTGCCAGCAGTACCGCGGCTACATATGGCTACACCTTC; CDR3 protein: CASSTAATYGYTF
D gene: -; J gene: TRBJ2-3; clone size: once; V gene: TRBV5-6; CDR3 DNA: TGTGCCAGCAGCTTGTCTTCCGCAGATACGCAGTATTTT; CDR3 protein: CASSLSSADTQYF
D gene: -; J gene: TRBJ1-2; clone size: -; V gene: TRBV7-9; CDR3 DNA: TGTGCCAGCAGCTTTCCCTCCAGTAACTATGGCTACACCTTC; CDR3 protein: CASSFPSSNYGYTF
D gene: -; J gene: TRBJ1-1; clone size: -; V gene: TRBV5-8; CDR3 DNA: TGTGCCAGCAGCTTGCGAACAGGCACTGAAGCTTTCTTT; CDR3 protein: CASSLRTGTEAFF
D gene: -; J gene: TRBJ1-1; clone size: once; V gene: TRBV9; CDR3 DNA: TGTGCCAGCAGCGTAGAAGGGGTGGTCCAGGCTCACCTAATGAACACTGAAGCTTTCTTT; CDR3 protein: CASSVEGVVQAHLMNTEAFF
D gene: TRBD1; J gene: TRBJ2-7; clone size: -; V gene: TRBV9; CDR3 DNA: TGTGCCAGCAGCGTAAGCCGGGACAGCAGCTCCTACGAGCAGTACTTC; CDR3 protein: CASSVSRDSSSYEQYF
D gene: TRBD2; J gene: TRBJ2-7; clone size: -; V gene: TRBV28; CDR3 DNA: TGTGCCAGCAGTATAGCGGGGGAGAGAGAGCAGTACTTC; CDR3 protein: CASSIAGEREQYF
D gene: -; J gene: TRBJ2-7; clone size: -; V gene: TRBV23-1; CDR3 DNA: TGCGCCAGCAGTCACTCGGACACACTTCTCTTCGAGCAGTACTTC; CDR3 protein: CASSHSDTLLFEQYF
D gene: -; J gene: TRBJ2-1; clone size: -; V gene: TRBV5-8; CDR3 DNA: TGTGCCAGCAGCTTGGGGACCTACAATGAGCAGTTCTTC; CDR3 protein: CASSLGTYNEQFF
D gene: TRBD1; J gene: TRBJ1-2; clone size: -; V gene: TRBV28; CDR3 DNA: TGTGCCAGCAGCTTAGACAGGGGTCTGGGGGGCTACACCTTC; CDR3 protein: CASSLDRGLGGYTF
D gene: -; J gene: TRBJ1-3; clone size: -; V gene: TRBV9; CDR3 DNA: TGTGCCAGCAGCGTAGTGGACGCTGGAAACACCATATATTTT; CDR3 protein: CASSVVDAGNTIYF
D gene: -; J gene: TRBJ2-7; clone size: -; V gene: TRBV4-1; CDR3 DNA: TGCGCCAGCAGCCAAGGGGTGACAGAGGCCTACGAGCAGTACTTC; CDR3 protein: CASSQGVTEAYEQYF
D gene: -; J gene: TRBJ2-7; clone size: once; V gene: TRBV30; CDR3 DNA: TGTGCCTGGAGGGAAAGGGCGGGATTCTCCTACGAGCAGTACTTC; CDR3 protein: CAWRERAGFSYEQYF
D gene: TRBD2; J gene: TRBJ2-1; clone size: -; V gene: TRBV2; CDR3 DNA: TGTGCCACCCCCCCATTGGGGAGGGCCCTTGAGCAGTTCTTC; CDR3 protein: CATPPLGRALEQFF
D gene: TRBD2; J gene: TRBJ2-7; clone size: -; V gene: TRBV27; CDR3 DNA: TGTGCCAGCAGTTTGACCGGGACTATCCCCTACGAGCAGTACTTC; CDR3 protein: CASSLTGTIPYEQYF
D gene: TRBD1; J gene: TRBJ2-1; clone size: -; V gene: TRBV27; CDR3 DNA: TGTGCCAGCTATGGACAGGCCTACAATGAGCAGTTCTTC; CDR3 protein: CASYGQAYNEQFF
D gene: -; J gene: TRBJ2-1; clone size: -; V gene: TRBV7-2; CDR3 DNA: TGTGCCAGCAGCTTAGTGGGAAGCTACAATGAGCAGTTCTTC; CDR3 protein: CASSLVGSYNEQFF
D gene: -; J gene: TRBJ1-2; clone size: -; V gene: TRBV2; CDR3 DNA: TGTGCCAGCAGCTTTCAGGAACGTTTTGGCTACACCTTC; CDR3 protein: CASSFQERFGYTF
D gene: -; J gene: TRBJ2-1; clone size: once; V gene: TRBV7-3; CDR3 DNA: TGTGCCAGCAGCTTAAGGAGCTACAATGAGCAGTTCTTC; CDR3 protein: CASSLRSYNEQFF
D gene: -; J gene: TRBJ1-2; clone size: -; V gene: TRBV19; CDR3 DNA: TGTGCCAGTAGTGGGGGGGCGGTCTATGGCTACACCTTC; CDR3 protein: CASSGGAVYGYTF
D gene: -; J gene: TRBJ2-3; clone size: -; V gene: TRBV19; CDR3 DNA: TGTGCCAGTAGTATAGACGGAGGGGGTGGAGATACGCAGTATTTT; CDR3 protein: CASSIDGGGGDTQYF
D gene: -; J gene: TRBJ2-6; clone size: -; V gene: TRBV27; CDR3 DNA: TGTGCCAGCAGTTTATCGTCTACAGCTGGGGCCAACGTCCTGACTTTC; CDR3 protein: CASSLSSTAGANVLTF
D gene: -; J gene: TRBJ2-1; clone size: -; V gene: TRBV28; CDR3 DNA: TGTGCCAGCAGTTTCCGAGGCCGTGAGCAGTTCTTC; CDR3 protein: CASSFRGREQFF
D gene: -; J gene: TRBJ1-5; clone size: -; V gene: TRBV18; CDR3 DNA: TGTGTACGGGGGCAGCCCCAGCATTTT; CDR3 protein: CVRGQPQHF
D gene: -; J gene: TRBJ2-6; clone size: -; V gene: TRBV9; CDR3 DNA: TGTGCCAGCAGCGGAGGTGTAAGCTCTGGGGCCAACGTCCTGACTTTC; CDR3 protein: CASSGGVSSGANVLTF
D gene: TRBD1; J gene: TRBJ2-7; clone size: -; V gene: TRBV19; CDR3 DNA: TGTGCCAGTAGTATTCGGGACAGCCCTTACGAGCAGTACTTC; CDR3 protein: CASSIRDSPYEQYF
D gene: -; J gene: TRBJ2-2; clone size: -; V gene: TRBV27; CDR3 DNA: TGTGCCAGCAGTCCCTACGGGCAGGATAACACCGGGGAGCTGTTTTTT; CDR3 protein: CASSPYGQDNTGELFF
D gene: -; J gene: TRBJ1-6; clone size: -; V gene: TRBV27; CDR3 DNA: TGTGCCAGCAGTTTAATCCTCGACAGGTCCCTCCACTTT; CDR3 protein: CASSLILDRSLHF
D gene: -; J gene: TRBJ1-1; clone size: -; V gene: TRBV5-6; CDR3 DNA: TGTGCCAGCAGCGCTACCGGGACAATCGGAGCTTTCTTT; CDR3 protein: CASSATGTIGAFF
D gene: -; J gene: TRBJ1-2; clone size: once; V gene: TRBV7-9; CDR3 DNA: TGTGCCAGCAGCTTAGCTCAGAGCTATGGCTACACCTTC; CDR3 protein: CASSLAQSYGYTF
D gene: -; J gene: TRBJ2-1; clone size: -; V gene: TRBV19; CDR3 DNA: TGTGCCAGTAGTATCGGCAGGGGTTCATACAATGAGCAGTTCTTC; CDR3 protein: CASSIGRGSYNEQFF
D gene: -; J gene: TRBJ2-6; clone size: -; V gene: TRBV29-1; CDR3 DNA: TGCAGCGTGGATGCAGGGGCCAACGTCCTGACTTTC; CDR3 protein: CSVDAGANVLTF
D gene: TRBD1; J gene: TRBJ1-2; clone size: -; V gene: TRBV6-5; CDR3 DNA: TGTGCCAGCAGTTACACCCAGGGGGCGGGGGTATATGGCTACACCTTC; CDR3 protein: CASSYTQGAGVYGYTF
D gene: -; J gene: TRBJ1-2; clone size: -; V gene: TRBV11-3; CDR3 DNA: TGTGCCAGCAGCGCAGGACGCGACTATGGCTACACCTTC; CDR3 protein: CASSAGRDYGYTF
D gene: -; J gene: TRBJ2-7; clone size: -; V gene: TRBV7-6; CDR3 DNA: TGTGCCAGCAGCTTCGGAGGGGGGGACGAGCAGTACTTC; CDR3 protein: CASSFGGGDEQYF
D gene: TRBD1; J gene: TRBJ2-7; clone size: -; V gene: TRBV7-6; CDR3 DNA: TGTGCCAGCAGCGACCCTGGACAGGGCTACGAGCAGTACTTC; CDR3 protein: CASSDPGQGYEQYF
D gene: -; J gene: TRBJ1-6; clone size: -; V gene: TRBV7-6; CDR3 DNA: TGTGCCAGCAGCTTAGTTCGGGGGAATTCACCCCTCCACTTT; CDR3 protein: CASSLVRGNSPLHF
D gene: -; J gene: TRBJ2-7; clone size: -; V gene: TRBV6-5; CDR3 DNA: TGTGCCAGCAGTTACTCGACACTAGGAGATGAGCAGTACTTC; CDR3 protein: CASSYSTLGDEQYF
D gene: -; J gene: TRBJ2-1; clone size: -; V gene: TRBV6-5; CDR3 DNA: TGTGCCAGCAGTCCCCTGGGAGGGGGCAATGAGCAGTTCTTC; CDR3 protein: CASSPLGGGNEQFF
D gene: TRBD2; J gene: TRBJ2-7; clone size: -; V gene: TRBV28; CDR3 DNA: TGTGCCAGCAGTCCCATGACTAGCGGAACCTACGAGCAGTACTTC; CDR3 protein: CASSPMTSGTYEQYF
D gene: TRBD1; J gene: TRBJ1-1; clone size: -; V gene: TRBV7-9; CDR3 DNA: TGTGCCAGCAGCTTATCCTACAGGGGTCGGAGGACTGAAGCTTTCTTT; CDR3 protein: CASSLSYRGRRTEAFF
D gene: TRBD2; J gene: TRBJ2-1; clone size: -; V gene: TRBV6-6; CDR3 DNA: TGTGCCAGCAGTTACGTGGGGAGGGTCGCGGATGAGCAGTTCTTC; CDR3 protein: CASSYVGRVADEQFF
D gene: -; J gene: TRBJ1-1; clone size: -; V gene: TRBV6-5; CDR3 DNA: TGTGCCAGCAGTCTCGGGGGACCGAACACTGAAGCTTTCTTT; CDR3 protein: CASSLGGPNTEAFF
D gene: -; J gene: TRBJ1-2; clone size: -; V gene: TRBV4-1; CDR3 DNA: TGCGCCAGCAGCCAAACGGGGAGCGACGGCTACACCTTC; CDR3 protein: CASSQTGSDGYTF
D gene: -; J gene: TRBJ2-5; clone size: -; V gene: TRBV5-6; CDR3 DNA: TGTGCCAGCAAGGAATCGGGGGAGACCCAGTACTTC; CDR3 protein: CASKESGETQYF
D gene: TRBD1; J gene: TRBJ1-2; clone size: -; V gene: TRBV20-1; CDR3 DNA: TGCAGTGCTGGGACAGGGGCAGTAGTCACCTTC; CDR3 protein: CSAGTGAVVTF
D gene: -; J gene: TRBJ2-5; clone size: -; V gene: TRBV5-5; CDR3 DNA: TGTGCCAGCAGCTTATGGGCCTCGGACGGCGAGACCCAGTACTTC; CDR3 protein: CASSLWASDGETQYF
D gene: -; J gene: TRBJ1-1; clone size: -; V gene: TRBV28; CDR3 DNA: TGTGCCAGCAGTCCAATCCTCGAAATGGAGGCTTTCTTT; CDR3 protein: CASSPILEMEAFF
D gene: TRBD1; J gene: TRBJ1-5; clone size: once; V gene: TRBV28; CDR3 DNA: TGTGCCAGCAGCCCACTATCAACAGGGGGTGCACCCCAGCATTTT; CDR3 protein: CASSPLSTGGAPQHF
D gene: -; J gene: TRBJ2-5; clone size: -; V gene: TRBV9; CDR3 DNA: TGTGCCAGCAGCGTAGGACACCTCCAAGAGACCCAGTACTTC; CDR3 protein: CASSVGHLQETQYF
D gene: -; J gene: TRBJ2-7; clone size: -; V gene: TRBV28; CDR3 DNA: TGTGCCAGCAGTTTATGGGGGAGGTTCTACGAGCAGTACTTC; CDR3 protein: CASSLWGRFYEQYF
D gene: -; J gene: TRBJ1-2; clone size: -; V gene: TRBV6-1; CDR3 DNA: TGTGCCAGCAGTCCTTCTAACTATGGCTACACCTTC; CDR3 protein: CASSPSNYGYTF
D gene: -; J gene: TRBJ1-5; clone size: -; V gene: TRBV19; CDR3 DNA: TGTGCCAGTAGTAATGCGGATTTCAATCAGCCCCAGCATTTT; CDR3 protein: CASSNADFNQPQHF
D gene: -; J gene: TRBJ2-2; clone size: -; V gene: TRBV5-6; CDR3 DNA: TGTGCCAGCAGCCTCGGGACACTCACCGGGGAGCTGTTTTTT; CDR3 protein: CASSLGTLTGELFF
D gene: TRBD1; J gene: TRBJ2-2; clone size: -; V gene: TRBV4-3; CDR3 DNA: TGCGCCAGCAGCCCCGGAACAGGGGACCACACCGGGGAGCTGTTTTTT; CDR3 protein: CASSPGTGDHTGELFF
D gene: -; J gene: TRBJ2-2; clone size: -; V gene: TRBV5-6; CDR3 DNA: TGTGCCAGCAGCTTGGGGACGGGGCTGTTTTTT; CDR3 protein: CASSLGTGLFF
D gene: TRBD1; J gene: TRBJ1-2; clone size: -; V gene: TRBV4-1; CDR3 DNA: TGCGCCAGCAGCCTAGCGGACAGGGCAGACTATGGCTACACCTTC; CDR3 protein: CASSLADRADYGYTF
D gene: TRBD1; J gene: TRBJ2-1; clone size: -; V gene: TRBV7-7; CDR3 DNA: TGTGCCAGCAGCCCCCGAGTTGGGAGAGGGGGCCTCAATGAGCAGTTCTTC; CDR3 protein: CASSPRVGRGGLNEQFF
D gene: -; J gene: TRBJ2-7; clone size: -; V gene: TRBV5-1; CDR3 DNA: TGCGCCAGTCAACGGCATTCCGGTTCCTACGAGCAGTACTTC; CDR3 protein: CASQRHSGSYEQYF